This T cell receptor (beta chain) was profiled in a study of blood T cell repertoires in COVID-19. As for the study in general: PBMCs, B-cell-depleted T cells, or T cells provided the cDNA or gDNA that made up the material.

Sequencing was performed with immunoSEQ multiplex PCR; in TCRdb, only in-frame clones are kept and a portion is missing. The sample has approximately 330,000 clones; 80% to 90% are singletons. Per the germline V gene, CDR1 is SGHTA and CDR2 is FQGTGA. The ends were cut back, 1 base at V and 1 base at J, with 11 bases in the middle. The CDR3 is made up of 15 amino acids. The rearrangement uses TRBV7-3 and TRBJ2-7, with a tentative D call TRBD2 (5 bases). The receptor was isolated from a man in his thirties or forties with COVID-19, enrolled during active disease. Sequenced: peripheral blood. The CDR3 nucleotides are TGTGCCAGCAGCTTAAACAGCGGAGGTTCCTACGAGCAGTACTTC. This encodes CASSLNSGGSYEQYF.